This TCR beta chain came from a study of blood T cells in healthy people across ages. Study-level results: Diversity estimates from one million T cells were considered underestimates. Roughly linearly, TCR beta diversity per million T cells fell as age increased.

In the case of this clonotype: What it recognizes is unknown. Its ends do not fully match the called genes, so a read error is possible.

Donors each provided approximately 9.6 milliliters of peripheral blood. Per the germline V gene, CDR1 is SEHNR and CDR2 is FQNEAQ (reference sequence). The CDR3 is 16 amino acids. A second roughly 6 to 12 cycle PCR used barcoded and J-beta primers. TCRdb fed the 5' RACE reads into MiXCR, producing one record per CDR3 protein. The sample has 1.5 million to 2 million distinct CDR3 sequences; about 35% are singletons. The J gene is TRBJ1-1, the V gene TRBV7-9; possibly TRBD1 for D (6 bases). Sample: blood. The TCR comes from a woman younger than 45 in good health. DNA for the CDR3: TGTTCCAGCAGTTATCCCTCGAGGGGGGCGTTAACTGAAGCTTTCTTT. It specifies CSSSYPSRGALTEAFF.